The rows below give T cell receptor beta chains drawn from one sample of a study of cytomegalovirus exposure and HLA in healthy donors. Sequencing was performed with immunoSEQ multiplex PCR; in TCRdb, only in-frame clones are kept and a portion is missing. The sample has 130,000 to 150,000 clones, over 70% seen once; the top ten hold more than 0.95%. Sequencing was done on a sample of PBMCs. Receptors were obtained from a man between 18 and 35 years old in good health and CMV-seronegative. Each CDR3 is given with its conserved first and last residue. The D gene is left open where the match is weak. Size is omitted from some rows. Given values are once, few, many or a class for expanded clones.

D	size	V	J	CDR3	DNA
TRBD1	.	TRBV19	TRBJ1-4	CASSIGGQISAEKLFF	TGTGCCAGTAGTATAGGGGGACAGATATCGGCTGAAAAACTGTTTTTT
TRBD2	.	TRBV19	TRBJ2-7	CASRPAGGTEEQYF	TGTGCCAGTAGACCCGCGGGGGGCACGGAGGAGCAGTACTTC
TRBD1	.	TRBV9	TRBJ1-1	CASSKGQGATEAFF	TGTGCCTCGTCCAAGGGACAGGGGGCCACTGAAGCTTTCTTT
TRBD2	.	TRBV5-1	TRBJ2-1	CASGGRQPYNEQFF	TGCGCCAGCGGCGGGAGACAGCCGTACAATGAGCAGTTCTTC
.	.	TRBV2	TRBJ1-6	CASSRDINSPLHF	TGTGCCAGCAGTCGGGACATTAATTCACCCCTCCACTTT
TRBD1	.	TRBV19	TRBJ1-5	CASSIRRSGGQPQHF	TGTGCCAGTAGTATCCGGAGGTCAGGGGGGCAGCCCCAGCATTTT
TRBD1	.	TRBV6-1	TRBJ2-7	CASRRQGWEQYF	TGTGCCAGTAGGAGACAGGGTTGGGAGCAGTACTTC
.	few	TRBV4-1	TRBJ2-7	CASSPRDTLSYEQYF	TGCGCCAGCAGCCCCCGGGACACCTTATCCTACGAGCAGTACTTC
TRBD1	.	TRBV7-8	TRBJ1-1	CASSPRQGLMNTEAFF	TGTGCCAGCAGCCCCCGACAGGGCTTAATGAACACTGAAGCTTTCTTT
.	few	TRBV6-5	TRBJ2-3	CASKTRRTHTQYF	TGTGCCAGCAAAACTAGGCGCACTCATACGCAGTATTTT
.	.	TRBV19	TRBJ1-1	CASTAGGMSTEAFF	TGTGCCAGTACCGCGGGGGGGATGAGTACTGAAGCTTTCTTT
TRBD1	.	TRBV5-4	TRBJ1-1	CASGQGGTMNTEAFF	TGTGCCAGCGGACAGGGGGGTACAATGAACACTGAAGCTTTCTTT
.	.	TRBV7-9	TRBJ2-2	CASSLGGLGGELFF	TGTGCCAGCAGCTTAGGGGGCCTCGGCGGGGAGCTGTTTTTT
.	.	TRBV7-9	TRBJ2-5	CASSPRSHQETQYF	TGTGCCAGCAGCCCGAGGAGCCACCAAGAGACCCAGTACTTC
.	.	TRBV18	TRBJ2-7	CASSPGGSYEQYF	TGTGCCAGCTCACCCGGGGGTTCCTACGAGCAGTACTTC
TRBD1	.	TRBV6-5	TRBJ2-1	CASSRDRGYEQFF	TGTGCCAGCAGCCGGGACAGGGGATATGAGCAGTTCTTC
.	.	TRBV5-8	TRBJ2-6	CASSYPRGPFSGANVLTF	TGTGCCAGCAGCTACCCCAGGGGCCCCTTCTCTGGGGCCAACGTCCTGACTTTC
.	.	TRBV18	TRBJ1-5	CASSLGHPSNQPQHF	TGTGCCAGCTCACTCGGACATCCTAGCAATCAGCCCCAGCATTTT
.	.	TRBV7-9	TRBJ1-5	CASSFDGHNQPQHF	TGTGCCAGCAGCTTCGACGGACACAATCAGCCCCAGCATTTT
.	few	TRBV5-4	TRBJ1-4	CASSGGAQRGEKLFF	TGTGCCAGCAGCGGGGGGGCGCAGAGGGGTGAAAAACTGTTTTTT
.	few	TRBV6-1	TRBJ2-3	CASSERRSTDTQYF	TGTGCCAGCAGTGAGAGGAGGAGCACAGATACGCAGTATTTT
.	.	TRBV7-9	TRBJ1-1	CSSTPGVGAFF	TGTTCCAGCACTCCGGGGGTAGGAGCTTTCTTT
TRBD2	.	TRBV19	TRBJ2-2	CASTLLAGTGELFF	TGTGCCAGTACATTGCTAGCGGGGACCGGGGAGCTGTTTTTT
.	.	TRBV6-1	TRBJ2-7	CASKGAPSASYEQYF	TGTGCCAGCAAAGGGGCTCCTTCGGCGTCCTACGAGCAGTACTTC
.	.	TRBV19	TRBJ1-6	CASSPVPNSPLHF	TGTGCCAGTAGTCCGGTCCCCAATTCACCCCTCCACTTT
.	.	TRBV7-2	TRBJ2-7	CASKWAGPYEQYF	TGTGCCAGCAAGTGGGCAGGCCCCTACGAGCAGTACTTC
.	once	TRBV19	TRBJ2-7	CASSLYRGSYEQYF	TGTGCCAGTAGCCTTTATCGGGGGTCCTACGAGCAGTACTTC
.	.	TRBV7-2	TRBJ2-5	CASRKSLAETKETQYF	TGTGCCAGCCGCAAATCCCTAGCCGAGACGAAAGAGACCCAGTACTTC
.	.	TRBV5-5	TRBJ1-5	CASRAGPISNQPQHF	TGTGCCAGCAGGGCGGGGCCGATCAGCAATCAGCCCCAGCATTTT
.	.	TRBV19	TRBJ2-1	CASSTLTGTEQFF	TGTGCCAGTAGTACCCTGACAGGCACTGAGCAGTTCTTC
.	.	TRBV19	TRBJ2-2	CASSMRKGELFF	TGTGCCAGTAGTATGAGAAAGGGGGAGCTGTTTTTT
TRBD1	.	TRBV7-2	TRBJ1-2	CASSLGTGALANYGYTF	TGTGCCAGCAGCTTAGGGACAGGGGCCTTAGCTAACTATGGCTACACCTTC
.	.	TRBV11-2	TRBJ2-7	CASSLARFSYEQYF	TGTGCCAGCAGCTTAGCCCGGTTCTCCTACGAGCAGTACTTC
.	.	TRBV20-1	TRBJ2-7	CSARQEREQYF	TGCAGTGCTAGACAGGAAAGAGAGCAGTACTTC
.	.	TRBV11-3	TRBJ1-5	CASSLDGGQGNQPQHF	TGTGCCAGCAGCTTAGACGGGGGGCAGGGCAATCAGCCCCAGCATTTT
.	.	TRBV7-9	TRBJ2-1	CASSFWDTGNEQFF	TGTGCCAGCAGCTTCTGGGACACCGGTAATGAGCAGTTCTTC
.	.	TRBV19	TRBJ1-1	CASSKGANRGTEAFF	TGTGCCAGTAGTAAAGGGGCAAACAGAGGCACTGAAGCTTTCTTT
.	few	TRBV5-1	TRBJ1-1	CASSLAGMNTEAFF	TGCGCCAGCAGCTTGGCGGGGATGAACACTGAAGCTTTCTTT
TRBD1	.	TRBV5-4	TRBJ1-1	CASSMDREIEAFF	TGTGCCAGCAGCATGGACAGGGAGATTGAAGCTTTCTTT
.	.	TRBV5-4	TRBJ2-3	CASSLRGSTDTQYF	TGTGCCAGCAGCTTGCGGGGATCCACAGATACGCAGTATTTT
.	.	TRBV18	TRBJ1-4	CASSPVNRASEKLFF	TGTGCCAGCTCACCAGTAAACAGGGCGAGTGAAAAACTGTTTTTT
.	.	TRBV7-9	TRBJ1-6	CASSLEVPWHSPLHF	TGTGCCAGCAGCTTGGAGGTCCCCTGGCATTCACCCCTCCACTTT